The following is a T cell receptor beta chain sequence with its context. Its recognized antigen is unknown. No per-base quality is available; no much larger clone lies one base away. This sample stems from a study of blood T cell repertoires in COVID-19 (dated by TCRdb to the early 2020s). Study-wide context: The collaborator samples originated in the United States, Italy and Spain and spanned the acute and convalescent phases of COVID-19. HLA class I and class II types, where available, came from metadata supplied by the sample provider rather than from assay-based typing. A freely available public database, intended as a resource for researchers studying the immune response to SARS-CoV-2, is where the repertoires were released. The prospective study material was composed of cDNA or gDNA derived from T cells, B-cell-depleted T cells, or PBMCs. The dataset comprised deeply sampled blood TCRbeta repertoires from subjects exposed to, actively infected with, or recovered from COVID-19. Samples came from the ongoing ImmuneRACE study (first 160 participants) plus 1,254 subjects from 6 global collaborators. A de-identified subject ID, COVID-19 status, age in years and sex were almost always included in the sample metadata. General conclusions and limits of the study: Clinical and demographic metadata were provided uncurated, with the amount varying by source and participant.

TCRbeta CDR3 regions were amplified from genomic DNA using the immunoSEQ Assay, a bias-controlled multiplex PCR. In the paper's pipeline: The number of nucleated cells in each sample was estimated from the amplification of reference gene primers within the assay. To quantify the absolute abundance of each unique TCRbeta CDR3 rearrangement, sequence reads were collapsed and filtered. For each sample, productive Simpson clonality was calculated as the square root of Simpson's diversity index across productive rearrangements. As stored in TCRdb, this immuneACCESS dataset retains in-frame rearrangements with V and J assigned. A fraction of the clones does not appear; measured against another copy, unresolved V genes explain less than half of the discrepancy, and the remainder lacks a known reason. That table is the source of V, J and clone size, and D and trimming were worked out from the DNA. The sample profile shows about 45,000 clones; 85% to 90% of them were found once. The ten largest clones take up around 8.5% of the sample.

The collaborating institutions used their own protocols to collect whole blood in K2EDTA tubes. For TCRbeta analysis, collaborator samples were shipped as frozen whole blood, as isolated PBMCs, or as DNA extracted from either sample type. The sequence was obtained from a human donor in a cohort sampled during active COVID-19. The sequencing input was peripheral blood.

The CDR3: CSGMNTEAFF. The DNA is TGCAGCGGTATGAACACTGAAGCTTTCTTT. The sequence joins TRBV29-1 to TRBJ1-1, with the D gene uncertain. CDR1 and CDR2 are drawn from the germline V gene: SQVTM, ANQGSEA. The CDR3 covers 10 residues, taking in both the cysteine and the phenylalanine. Just CDR3 DNA is preserved here, 30 bases in frame from base 1. V and J lose 7 bases and 0 bases, and a span of 3 bases separates them. The full variable domain, completed from the reference TRBV29-1 and TRBJ1-1 proteins outside the CDR3, reads SAVISQKPSRDICQRGTSLTIQCQVDSQVTMMFWYRQQPGQSLTLIATANQGSEATYESGFVIDKFPISRPNLTFSTLTVSNMSPEDSSIYLCSGMNTEAFFGQGTRLTVV.